This T cell receptor beta chain is drawn from a study of shared clonotypes between healthy human individuals. Turning to the study itself: Each donor contributed plates that comprised three CD4 naive, three CD4 memory, two CD8 naive and one CD8 memory.

As for this clone: Antigen unknown.

Study results and limitations: Of the naive CD4 clonotypes, roughly 5.2% were shared across a handful of donors.

The trim removed 1 base at V and 4 bases at J, leaving 5 bases unmatched. This CDR3 contains 16 residues. The germline V gene encodes CDR1 MNHNS and CDR2 SASEGT. Under the authors' procedure: Junction-only immunoSEQ data arrived without quality scores, meaning filtering differed. Method: immunoSEQ multiplex PCR; TCRdb's copy keeps in-frame clones and lacks some. Clonal size and the V and J genes are those of that table, whereas D and trimming came from the DNA. The sample contains around 510,000 clones, approximately 95% of which appear only once. This TCR was recovered from a woman younger than 45 in good health. The chain joins TRBV6-1 to TRBJ2-3; 10 bases line up with TRBD2. Sequencing was performed on naive CD4+ T cells sorted from blood. Subset in this sample: CD45RA+ positively selected. CDR3 coding DNA: TGTGCCAGCAGTGAAGTGTCTAGCGGGAGCCCAGATACGCAGTATTTT. Residues: CASSEVSSGSPDTQYF.